Each of the 30 T cell receptor beta chains below was sequenced from the same sample in a study of blood T cell repertoires in COVID-19. Produced via immunoSEQ multiplex PCR; TCRdb's table is partial and in-frame only. The sample lists some 250,000 clones; over 70% were seen once. Sequenced input: peripheral blood. Source of these receptors: a woman aged 80 or over with acute or convalescent COVID-19.

The genes are TRBV6-5 and TRBJ1-5; TRBD1 aligns across 11 bases. Germline CDR1 reads MNHEY; CDR2 reads SVGAGI. Trimming removed 5 bases from V and 4 bases from J; junction bases left unmatched: 4. The CDR3 is 15 amino acids. The chain's CDR3 is CASSKWDRGNQPQHF. For the CDR3, the DNA is TGTGCCAGCAGTAAATGGGACAGGGGGAATCAGCCCCAGCATTTT.

This clone showed up just once. The CDR3 reads CASSAYRANYGYTF. Here the CDR3 DNA reads TGTGCCAGCAGCGCCTACAGGGCCAACTATGGCTACACCTTC. The chain employs TRBV7-2 and TRBJ1-2; maybe TRBD1 (6 bases). Trimming took 5 bases from V and 2 from J, leaving 12 bases between them. This CDR3 is 14 amino acids long. The V gene's germline CDR1 is SGHTA and CDR2 FQGNSA.

The J gene is TRBJ2-1, the V gene TRBV19; 12 bases match TRBD2. V shed 6 bases and J 0 bases; nucleotides not matched to a gene: 3. This CDR3 spans 16 amino acids. Germline CDR1 reads LNHDA; CDR2 reads SQIVND (reference sequence). CDR3 nucleotide sequence: TGTGCCAGTAGGATGACTAGCGGGAGCTCCTACAATGAGCAGTTCTTC. Translated: CASRMTSGSSYNEQFF.

The rearrangement uses TRBV11-2 and TRBJ2-1, with D maybe TRBD2 (6 bases). This CDR3 is built from 15 residues. Germline CDR1 SGHAT, CDR2 FQNNGV. Deletions cut 5 bases from V and 8 bases from J, with 19 bases between. CDR3 bases: TGTGCCAGCAGCCCGTATTCGAGCGGGCGGGATGAGCAGTTCTTC. Protein: CASSPYSSGRDEQFF.

The chain recombines TRBV21-1 with TRBJ2-5; TRBD2, the D gene given by the table, was not confirmed from the DNA. TRBV21-1 is deemed a pseudogene. The length of the CDR3 is 16 residues. DNA for the CDR3: TGTGCCAGCAGCCCCCTAGGACTAGTAGGATGTGAGACCCAGTACTTC. Translated: CASSPLGLVGCETQYF.

Comments on this clone: Additional DNA sequences in this sample encode the identical CDR3. The chain couples TRBV19 to TRBJ1-5; no clear D. The CDR3 is 13 amino acids. Germline CDR1 and CDR2: LNHDA and SQIVND (reference sequence). V was cut by 6 bases and J by 4 bases, with 10 bases left in between. The CDR3 reads CASSPAGNQPQHF. The CDR3 nucleotides read TGTGCCAGTAGCCCTGCGGGGAATCAGCCCCAGCATTTT.

The chain employs TRBV4-1 and TRBJ1-2; 8 nucleotides agree with TRBD1. The CDR3 spans 17 residues. J lost 5 bases, V lost 4 bases, and 15 bases had no gene match. CDR1 and CDR2 from the germline V gene are MGHRA and YSYEKL. The CDR3 coding sequence is TGCGCCAGCAGCCCCTTACCCTCAGGGGGCTCGGGTTATGGCTACACCTTC. This translates into CASSPLPSGGSGYGYTF.

This clone came up once. The J gene is TRBJ1-2, the V gene TRBV2; 7 nucleotides match TRBD1. V shed 6 bases and J 4 bases; nucleotides not matched to a gene: 5. Germline CDR1 reads SNHLY; CDR2 reads FYNNEI. The length of the CDR3 is 13 residues. The CDR3 is CASRLTGPYGYTF. The CDR3, as DNA: TGTGCCAGCAGACTGACAGGGCCCTATGGCTACACCTTC.

The J gene is TRBJ1-5, the V gene TRBV7-9, with D tentatively TRBD1 (5 bases). V was cut by 3 bases and J by 7 bases, with 13 bases left in between. CDR1 SEHNR and CDR2 FQNEAQ come from the germline V gene (reference sequence). The CDR3 has 14 residues. The DNA for the CDR3 is TGTGCCAGCAGCTTTTCAGGGAACTCCCAGCCCCAGCATTTT. Amino acid sequence: CASSFSGNSQPQHF. The full variable domain, its missing parts supplied by reference TRBV7-9 and TRBJ1-5, is DTGVSQNPRHKITKRGQNVTFRCDPISEHNRLYWYRQTLGQGPEFLTYFQNEAQLEKSRLLSDRFSAERPKGSFSTLEIQRTEQGDSAMYLCASSFSGNSQPQHFGDGTRLSIL.

This chain uses TRBV6-5 with TRBJ2-2; a weak D match, TRBD2 (6 bases). Germline assignment: CDR1 MNHEY and CDR2 SVGAGI. The V end was cut by 4 bases, the J end by 0 bases, with 9 bases between. The length of the CDR3 is 15 residues. In DNA, the CDR3 is TGTGCCAGCAGTTTTAGCGGTGCGAACACCGGGGAGCTGTTTTTT. Its translation is CASSFSGANTGELFF.

The genes are TRBV3-1 (or the pseudogene TRBV3-2) and TRBJ2-7; 10 bases align to TRBD1. Germline trimming cut 3 bases from V and 3 bases from J; bases unmatched to any gene: 2. The germline CDR1 and CDR2 sequences are LGHDT and YNNKEL (reference sequence). CDR3 length: 14 amino acids. The CDR3 loop reads CASSQRTGGYEQYF. The CDR3 DNA follows: TGTGCCAGCAGCCAGCGGACAGGGGGCTACGAGCAGTACTTC.

The chain combines TRBV7-2 with TRBJ1-6, with D tentatively TRBD1 (5 bases). The CDR3 spans 16 residues. Trimming pared 2 bases from V and 7 bases from J, leaving 15 bases between. CDR1 is SGHTA, CDR2 FQGNSA, per germline. This chain's CDR3 is CASSLNQAGRNSPLHF. CDR3 DNA sequence: TGTGCCAGCAGCTTAAATCAGGCAGGGAGGAATTCACCCCTCCACTTT.

The chain has TRBV24-1 and TRBJ1-6; 7 bases agree with TRBD1. The V gene end was trimmed by 3 bases and the J gene end by 0 bases; junction bases not matched to a gene: 10. The CDR3 contains 19 residues. CDR1 is KGHDR, CDR2 SFDVKD, per germline. This CDR3 is CATSDETGLPSSYNSPLHF. CDR3 nucleotides: TGTGCCACCAGTGATGAGACAGGGCTTCCGAGCTCCTATAATTCACCCCTCCACTTT.

The chain combines TRBV20-1 with TRBJ2-7, with D maybe TRBD2 (5 bases). Germline V CDR1 and CDR2: DFQATT, SNEGSKA (reference sequence). The length of the CDR3 is 11 residues. Deletions cut 3 bases from V and 3 bases from J, with 6 bases between. The CDR3 sequence is CSASGLYEQYF. Written as DNA, the CDR3 is TGCAGTGCTAGCGGACTCTACGAGCAGTACTTC.

A note on this clone: This may come from a read error, since a much larger clone is one base off. This rearrangement joins TRBV11-2 to TRBJ1-1; D is uncertain. The CDR3 runs to 13 residues. Trimming left V 1 base short and J 0 bases short, with 3 bases between. Germline-derived CDR1 and CDR2 are SGHAT and FQNNGV. CDR3 coding DNA: TGTGCCAGCAGCTTAGTTATGAACACTGAAGCTTTCTTT. The encoded protein is CASSLVMNTEAFF.

This clone was detected only a few times. The chain carries TRBV9 and TRBJ1-5; D unclear. The germline CDR1 and CDR2 sequences are SGDLS and YYNGEE. Trimming removed 0 bases from V and 9 bases from J, with 13 bases in between. The CDR3 has 14 residues. The CDR3: CASSVDDGSGPQHF. The CDR3, as DNA: TGTGCCAGCAGCGTAGACGACGGGAGTGGGCCCCAGCATTTT.

The chain uses TRBV28 and TRBJ1-2, with TRBD1 as a possible D gene (5 bases). Trimming took 8 bases from V and 5 from J, leaving 9 bases between them. Per the germline V gene, CDR1 is MDHEN and CDR2 is SYDVKM. The CDR3 length is 11 residues. The CDR3: CASHGGYGYTF. CDR3 sequence (DNA): TGTGCCAGCCATGGGGGGTATGGCTACACCTTC.

This clone was detected a few times. V gene TRBV6-1 combines with J gene TRBJ1-2; 8 bases match TRBD1. CDR1 and CDR2 from the germline V gene are MNHNS and SASEGT. V trimming: 2 bases; J trimming: 0 bases; junction bases outside the gene matches: 2. The CDR3 contains 15 residues. CDR3 in DNA: TGTGCCAGCAGTGAAAGGGACAGGCCTAACTATGGCTACACCTTC. Its translation is CASSERDRPNYGYTF.

The chain carries TRBV2 and TRBJ2-1; unclear D gene. Trimming pared 3 bases from V and 3 bases from J, leaving 6 bases between. The germline V gene encodes CDR1 SNHLY and CDR2 FYNNEI. This CDR3 region has 13 residues. The CDR3 loop is CASSERNYNEQFF. For the CDR3, the DNA is TGTGCCAGCAGTGAGCGGAACTACAATGAGCAGTTCTTC.

This rearrangement joins TRBV6-5 to TRBJ2-5; 9 nucleotides agree with TRBD1. V dropped 7 bases and J dropped 5; count of bases not matched to a gene: 2. The CDR3 has 12 residues. Per the germline V gene, CDR1 is MNHEY and CDR2 is SVGAGI. The CDR3: CASTGQGETQYF. The CDR3 DNA reads as TGTGCCAGCACTGGACAGGGGGAGACCCAGTACTTC.

This clone appeared once. The rearrangement links TRBV18 to TRBJ1-2, with D unresolved. The CDR3 is made up of 13 amino acids. Deletions cut 3 bases from V and 5 bases from J, with 10 bases between. In germline, CDR1 is KGHSH, CDR2 LQKENI. The CDR3 loop reads CASSPLLQYGYTF. CDR3 nucleotide sequence: TGTGCCAGCTCACCGCTGTTACAGTATGGCTACACCTTC.

The rearrangement uses TRBV4-3 and TRBJ1-5; D unresolved. The CDR3 loop spans 16 amino acids. CDR1 is LGHNA and CDR2 is YSLEER in the germline V gene. V lost 0 bases to trimming and J lost 6 bases, with 15 bases between them. CDR3 sequence: CASSQDPAGIGQPQHF. CDR3 DNA sequence: TGCGCCAGCAGCCAAGATCCGGCGGGAATCGGTCAGCCCCAGCATTTT.

This clone was seen a few times. The V and J genes are TRBV19 and TRBJ1-4, with D hard to call. Germline lookup yields CDR1 LNHDA and CDR2 SQIVND (reference sequence). Deletions cut 10 bases from V and 0 bases from J, with 15 bases between. This CDR3 has 15 residues. The CDR3 loop is CATLRGGATNEKLFF. In DNA, the CDR3 is TGTGCCACCCTCAGAGGAGGCGCAACTAATGAAAAACTGTTTTTT.

This clone was picked up a small number of times. The chain links TRBV29-1 to TRBJ2-3, with 8 bases aligning to TRBD1. After removal of 6 bases from V and 2 bases from J, the junction contained 10 bases not matched to a gene. CDR3 length: 15 amino acids. Per the germline V gene, CDR1 is SQVTM and CDR2 is ANQGSEA. CDR3 DNA: TGCAGCGTCAGATCCTGGACAGGGTTCACAGATACGCAGTATTTT. This gives the protein CSVRSWTGFTDTQYF.

This clone occurred a few times. The chain has TRBV6-6 and TRBJ1-2, with 7 bases lining up with TRBD1. The germline V gene encodes CDR1 MNHNY and CDR2 SVGAGI (reference sequence). This CDR3 has 17 residues. The V segment lost 5 bases and the J segment 4 bases; nucleotides outside the gene matches: 16. The CDR3 DNA is TGTGCCAGCAGTCCAACTCCCGGACAGGCAGGGACCTATGGCTACACCTTC. It codes for CASSPTPGQAGTYGYTF.

The genes are TRBV5-4 and TRBJ2-3; 7 bases agree with TRBD1. Losses at the gene ends were 0 bases for V and 4 bases for J; bases not matched to a gene: 8. The germline V gene has CDR1 SGHNT and CDR2 YYREEE (reference sequence). This CDR3 region has 16 residues. CDR3 bases: TGTGCCAGCAGCTTGGCCCAGAACAGGGGAGCAGATACGCAGTATTTT. Translated: CASSLAQNRGADTQYF.

This chain uses TRBV19 with TRBJ1-1; 11 bases map to TRBD1. The CDR3 spans 15 residues. Unmatched junction bases numbered 11, after V lost 3 bases and J lost 11 bases. The germline gives CDR1 LNHDA, CDR2 SQIVND (reference sequence). Written as DNA, the CDR3 is TGTGCCAGTAGTATGGGAGGACAGGGGGCTTGGGGTGCTTTCTTT. Protein product: CASSMGGQGAWGAFF.

V is TRBV27 and J is TRBJ2-3; 7 bases are shared with TRBD2. Trimming at V came to 3 bases and at J to 4 bases, leaving 13 bases not matched to a gene. CDR3 length: 17 residues. Germline V CDR1 and CDR2: MNHEY, SMNVEV (reference sequence). Written as DNA, the CDR3 is TGTGCCAGCAGTTTCTCGGGAGGCATTCGTCGCGCAGATACGCAGTATTTT. Its translation: CASSFSGGIRRADTQYF.

The chain links TRBV6-5 to TRBJ2-3, with TRBD2 matching over 14 bases. Germline-derived CDR1 and CDR2 are MNHEY and SVGAGI. This CDR3 spans 15 amino acids. V lost 5 bases, J lost 6 bases, and 4 bases stayed unmatched. In nucleotides, the CDR3 is TGTGCCAGCAGTCTGACTAGCGGGAGGGGGGATACGCAGTATTTT. The encoded protein is CASSLTSGRGDTQYF.

V gene TRBV6-1 combines with J gene TRBJ2-7; 9 bases line up with TRBD1. The CDR3 is 15 residues long. Germline lookup yields CDR1 MNHNS and CDR2 SASEGT. With 2 bases clipped from V and 4 bases from J, the junction kept 6 bases outside the gene matches. The CDR3 DNA reads as TGTGCCAGCAGTGAAAGTACAGGGGGCTTTTACGAGCAGTACTTC. It encodes CASSESTGGFYEQYF.